This T cell receptor beta chain is drawn from a study of regulatory T cells in long-lasting Graves disease. General study points: Sharing of public clonotypes was greater in persistent patients (roughly 2,600) than in new patients (roughly 880).

Many counts were recorded for this clonotype. Its target is unknown. Germline V gene lookup returns CDR1 MNHNS and CDR2 SASEGT. The germline V and J ends were trimmed by 3 bases and 2 bases, with 11 bases remaining between them. This CDR3 contains 14 residues. Researchers made TCR beta libraries by using iRepertoire HTBI primers and running Arm-PCR on CDR3 regions. TCRdb re-derived calls from the multiplex PCR reads in MiXCR, one entry per CDR3 protein. The sample yields about 400,000 distinct CDR3 sequences, roughly 20% seen once. As for time point: persistent/refractory GD, antithyroid drugs over 5 years with positive TRAb. PBMCs were the source of the RNA used for TCR sequencing. Patients hailed from an endocrinology department in Xi'an, China. The EDTA tubes were filled with around 9 milliliters of drawn peripheral blood.

Material: peripheral blood mononuclear cells (PBMCs), obtained when the disease was refractory, from a patient treated with antithyroid drugs. The chain is built from TRBV6-1 and TRBJ2-7; D perhaps matches TRBD2 (5 bases). The TCR originated in a female donor with Graves disease. The CDR3 DNA sequence: TGTGCCAGCAGTGATACTAGTTACCCCTACGAGCAGTACTTC. Translation gives CASSDTSYPYEQYF.